This TCR beta chain originates from a study of CD8+ T cells in alopecia areata. Sequencing templates came from extracted RNA that was reverse transcribed into cDNA. Only in-frame clones appear in the TCRdb table, and some are missing; sequencing was by immunoSEQ multiplex PCR. The sample consists of 130,000 or so clones, about 88% of them appearing once. The treatment denotes: oral pan-JAK inhibitor, 5-10 mg twice daily. Here the sequenced sample was CD8+ T cells sorted from blood, taken at week 4, from a patient treated with tofacitinib. This TCR came from a human donor with alopecia areata.

The CDR3 DNA reads TGCGCCAGCAGCTTGGGACAGGGCAACTATGGCTACACCTTC. It codes for CASSLGQGNYGYTF. The chain couples TRBV5-1 to TRBJ1-2; 7 bases fit TRBD1. The germline gives CDR1 SGHRS, CDR2 YFSETQ. V lost 0 bases and J lost 2; bases outside the gene matches: 1. The CDR3 is 14 residues long.